Sequencing of this TCR beta chain was carried out in a study of a mutant IDH1 vaccine in newly diagnosed glioma. After removal of 4 bases from V and 6 bases from J, the junction contained 10 bases not matched to a gene. Germline V gene data show CDR1 as SGDLS and CDR2 as YYNGEE. CDR3 length: 14 amino acids. This clone has just a few counts. As yet, its antigen is unknown. Sequenced by immunoSEQ multiplex PCR; TCRdb stores in-frame clones only, minus some. The data show roughly 69,000 clones, approximately 86% seen once. The time point was: week 35, safety follow-up. Every single dose of the vaccine, 300 ug of mutant IDH1 20-mer peptide, came with topical imiquimod.

The input for sequencing was PBMCs, taken from a glioma patient whose treatment included an IDH1 peptide vaccine. The V and J genes are TRBV9 and TRBJ2-7; 7 bases agree with TRBD2. The TCR originated in a man under 40 with glioma. CDR3: CASSRGDVGFEQYF. The CDR3 DNA reads as TGTGCCAGCAGCCGGGGGGACGTGGGATTCGAGCAGTACTTC.